This is a list of T cell receptor beta chains from one sample in a study of shared clonotypes between healthy human individuals. Some clones are missing from TCRdb's copy, which holds only in-frame ones; the method was immunoSEQ multiplex PCR. This sample has 2 million to 2.5 million clones, with approximately 96% found just once. Specimen: naive CD4+ T cells sorted from blood. The receptors were gathered from a man between 18 and 35 years old in good health. Both conserved end residues are part of each CDR3. The D gene is left open where the match is weak. The size entry is marked missing in some rows and otherwise reads once, few, many or a size class.

TRBJ1-4,.,TRBV30,.,CAWSIGGSNEKLFF,TGTGCCTGGAGTATAGGGGGTAGCAATGAAAAACTGTTTTTT
TRBJ2-7,once,TRBV2,TRBD2,CASRTSGGPYEQYF,TGTGCCAGCCGAACTAGCGGGGGCCCCTACGAGCAGTACTTC
TRBJ2-4,.,TRBV10-3,.,CAISESVGGGKNIQYF,TGTGCCATCAGTGAGTCGGTGGGAGGTGGCAAAAACATTCAGTACTTC
TRBJ2-7,.,TRBV6-1,TRBD2,CASSEKGLAYHEQYF,TGTGCCAGCAGTGAAAAGGGACTAGCTTATCACGAGCAGTACTTC
TRBJ2-7,.,TRBV5-6,.,CASSLINQNEQYF,TGTGCCAGCAGCTTGATTAACCAAAACGAGCAGTACTTC
TRBJ2-3,.,TRBV6-1,.,CASSVYRGADTQYF,TGTGCCAGCAGTGTCTATAGGGGCGCAGATACGCAGTATTTT
TRBJ1-1,.,TRBV30,.,CAWSRTNTEAFF,TGTGCCTGGAGTCGAACGAACACTGAAGCTTTCTTT
TRBJ2-7,.,TRBV10-1,.,CASSESSQGSYEQYF,TGCGCCAGCAGTGAGTCGAGCCAGGGTTCCTACGAGCAGTACTTC
TRBJ1-4,.,TRBV28,.,CASSGKRDVLF,TGTGCCAGCAGTGGTAAACGGGACGTCCTTTTT
TRBJ2-1,.,TRBV7-2,TRBD2,CASSLALAGEVPKFF,TGTGCCAGCAGCTTAGCGCTAGCGGGAGAAGTACCAAAGTTCTTC
TRBJ2-2,.,TRBV9,.,CASSVEPSTGELFF,TGTGCCAGCAGCGTAGAGCCCAGCACCGGGGAGCTGTTTTTT
TRBJ1-4,once,TRBV30,.,CAWTVGGLEKLFF,TGTGCCTGGACCGTAGGGGGGCTTGAAAAACTGTTTTTT
TRBJ2-7,.,TRBV5-6,TRBD2,CASSLAASGGYEQYF,TGTGCCAGCAGCTTGGCGGCTAGCGGGGGCTACGAGCAGTACTTC
TRBJ2-7,.,TRBV5-4,TRBD1,CASSSPGQGYDEQYF,TGTGCCAGCAGCTCACCGGGACAGGGGTATGACGAGCAGTACTTC
TRBJ2-7,.,TRBV4-1,.,CASSQGSTSYEQYF,TGCGCCAGCAGCCAAGGTAGCACATCTTACGAGCAGTACTTC
TRBJ2-3,.,TRBV2,.,CAGAERGTDTQYF,TGTGCCGGGGCGGAGCGGGGCACAGATACGCAGTATTTT
TRBJ2-5,.,TRBV5-1,TRBD1,CASSRPGTGGQETQYF,TGCGCCAGCAGCAGACCCGGGACAGGGGGGCAAGAGACCCAGTACTTC
TRBJ2-1,.,TRBV7-7,TRBD1,CASSPLGGGGEQFF,TGTGCTAGCAGCCCTCTAGGGGGCGGTGGTGAGCAGTTCTTC